This TCR beta chain originates from a study of T cell responses to AZD1222 COVID-19 vaccine. The overall study: Second doses at about 4 or about 12 weeks were pooled.

Sequencing was performed with immunoSEQ multiplex PCR; in TCRdb, only in-frame clones are kept and a portion is missing. The data hold about 120,000 clones, with roughly 84% observed a single time. Findings and limits, study-wide: Donors in the cohort were predominantly white British and more often female, and clonal diversity was possibly underestimated. Repertoires were collected only later (after the peak T cell response had occurred).

About this clone itself: The antigen is undetermined.

This TCR was recovered from an adult in good health. Sequences were derived from peripheral blood, sampled on day 0 of AZD1222 vaccination.

CDR3 DNA: TGTGCCAGCAGCCTTTCCGGGGTTCCATACAATGAGCAGTTCTTC. It encodes CASSLSGVPYNEQFF. V usage is TRBV3-1 (or the pseudogene TRBV3-2) and J usage is TRBJ2-1; D possibly corresponds to TRBD2 (5 bases). CDR3 length: 15 amino acids. Trimming left V 4 bases short and J 4 bases short, with 14 bases between. CDR1 and CDR2 (germline): LGHDT, YNNKEL (reference sequence).